The next 12 T cell receptor beta chains were all read from a single sample in a study of cytomegalovirus exposure and HLA in healthy donors. The PCR ran on 60 Vbeta and 13 Jbeta primers. Sequenced by immunoSEQ multiplex PCR; TCRdb stores in-frame clones only, minus some. The data show about 160,000 clones, about 80% seen once. Sequenced sample: PBMCs. The receptors were gathered from a man aged 25 to 40 in good health and CMV-seronegative.

The chain carries TRBV5-6 and TRBJ2-3, with D maybe TRBD1 (6 bases). Germline V lookup: CDR1 SGHDT, CDR2 YYEEEE. V was trimmed by 2 bases and J by 2 bases, leaving 15 bases between them. CDR3 length: 16 amino acids. CDR3: CASSFATGAYTDTQYF. Written as DNA, the CDR3 is TGTGCCAGCAGCTTTGCGACAGGAGCCTACACAGATACGCAGTATTTT.

This clone was observed once. The chain carries TRBV14 and TRBJ1-1; 9 nucleotides match TRBD1. Per germline, CDR1 SGHDN and CDR2 FVKESK. Unmatched junction bases numbered 16, after V lost 2 bases and J lost 0 bases. The CDR3 sequence is 20 residues long. CDR3 nucleotide sequence: TGTGCCAGCAGCCAAAAGTGGGGACAGGGCACGAAGAATTTGAACACTGAAGCTTTCTTT. Its protein is CASSQKWGQGTKNLNTEAFF.

J is TRBJ2-7 and V is TRBV28; 7 bases fit TRBD1. Looked up from germline, CDR1 is MDHEN and CDR2 is SYDVKM. The V and J ends lost 5 bases and 0 bases, in that order; junction bases with no gene match: 13. This CDR3 comprises 17 residues. CDR3 bases: TGTGCCAGCAGTCCAGTGGGACAGCCAACTAGCTCCTACGAGCAGTACTTC. This sequence encodes CASSPVGQPTSSYEQYF.

On this clone: The junction departs from germline at one end; a sequencing error may be responsible. The V gene is TRBV5-4, the J gene TRBJ2-7; TRBD1 agrees at 9 bases. Germline-derived CDR1 and CDR2 are SGHNT and YYREEE (reference sequence). The CDR3 runs 16 residues. In DNA form, the CDR3 reads TGTGCCAGCAGCTCAGGGACAGGGCGATTGGGTTACGGGCAGTACTTC. Translating gives CASSSGTGRLGYGQYF.

The chain carries TRBV28 and TRBJ1-2, with D unresolved. Looked up from germline, CDR1 is MDHEN and CDR2 is SYDVKM. The CDR3 runs 12 residues. Between the trimmed V and J ends, which lost 6 bases and 2 bases, there was a span of 7 bases. CDR3 sequence: CASSPLNYGYTF. CDR3 DNA: TGTGCCAGCAGCCCTCTAAACTATGGCTACACCTTC.

The chain employs TRBV27 and TRBJ1-3; 9 bases fit TRBD1. This CDR3 contains 15 residues. Losses at the gene ends were 5 bases for V and 5 bases for J; bases not matched to a gene: 7. Germline assignment: CDR1 MNHEY and CDR2 SMNVEV (reference sequence). CDR3 nucleotides: TGTGCCAGCAGTCCAGGGACAGGGCGGAGAAACACCATATATTTT. It specifies CASSPGTGRRNTIYF.

This clone was counted only a few times. V and J are TRBV19 and TRBJ1-1, with 7 bases identical to TRBD1. The CDR3 runs to 14 residues. Per germline, CDR1 LNHDA and CDR2 SQIVND (reference sequence). The junction had 10 bases not matched to a gene; V was cut back by 6 bases and J by 6 bases. As DNA, the CDR3 is TGTGCCAGTAGGACCGGGACAGCGGCGCCTGAAGCTTTCTTT. The encoded protein is CASRTGTAAPEAFF.

The V gene is TRBV7-9, the J gene TRBJ2-7, with 8 bases matching TRBD1. V shed 6 bases and J 3 bases; nucleotides not matched to a gene: 10. Germline CDR1 and CDR2: SEHNR and FQNEAQ (reference sequence). The CDR3 is 15 residues long. CDR3 sequence: CASSSAGTGHYEQYF. Written as DNA, the CDR3 is TGTGCCAGCAGTTCCGCCGGGACAGGACACTACGAGCAGTACTTC.

V and J are TRBV18 and TRBJ1-5; D remains ambiguous. This CDR3 is built from 19 residues. CDR1 and CDR2 from the germline V gene are KGHSH and LQKENI. The V and J ends lost 4 bases and 2 bases respectively, with 24 bases between them. The CDR3 DNA reads as TGTGCCAGCTCACGTACGCCCGGGAATTCGCAGTTCGGCAATCAGCCCCAGCATTTT. As protein: CASSRTPGNSQFGNQPQHF.

The chain is built from TRBV27 and TRBJ1-5, with D perhaps TRBD1 (6 bases). Germline V gene data show CDR1 as MNHEY and CDR2 as SMNVEV (reference sequence). The germline V and J ends were trimmed by 2 bases and 9 bases, with 14 bases remaining between them. This CDR3 contains 14 residues. This CDR3 is CASSLNRVQGPQHF. CDR3 bases: TGTGCCAGCAGTTTAAACAGGGTCCAAGGGCCCCAGCATTTT.

CDR3 nucleotides: TGTGCCAGCAGCTTTGGGGGCCTAACATACGAGCAGTACTTC. This encodes CASSFGGLTYEQYF. This chain joins TRBV7-9 and TRBJ2-7; possible D gene TRBD1, 6 bases. Germline values: CDR1 SEHNR, CDR2 FQNEAQ (reference sequence). CDR3 length equals 14 residues. The V end lost 3 bases, the J end lost 4 bases, and 13 bases lay between the germline ends. Complete variable domain (other parts from reference TRBV7-9 and TRBJ2-7): DTGVSQNPRHKITKRGQNVTFRCDPISEHNRLYWYRQTLGQGPEFLTYFQNEAQLEKSRLLSDRFSAERPKGSFSTLEIQRTEQGDSAMYLCASSFGGLTYEQYFGPGTRLTVT.

This chain connects TRBV7-3 to TRBJ2-1; maybe TRBD1 (6 bases). With 4 bases removed from V and 8 bases from J, the gap between germline ends came to 18 bases. The germline V gene encodes CDR1 SGHTA and CDR2 FQGTGA. This CDR3 spans 15 amino acids. In DNA form, the CDR3 reads TGTGCCAGCAGCTCTAGCCTGGGCAGGGGCTATGAGCAGTTCTTC. Encoded protein: CASSSSLGRGYEQFF.